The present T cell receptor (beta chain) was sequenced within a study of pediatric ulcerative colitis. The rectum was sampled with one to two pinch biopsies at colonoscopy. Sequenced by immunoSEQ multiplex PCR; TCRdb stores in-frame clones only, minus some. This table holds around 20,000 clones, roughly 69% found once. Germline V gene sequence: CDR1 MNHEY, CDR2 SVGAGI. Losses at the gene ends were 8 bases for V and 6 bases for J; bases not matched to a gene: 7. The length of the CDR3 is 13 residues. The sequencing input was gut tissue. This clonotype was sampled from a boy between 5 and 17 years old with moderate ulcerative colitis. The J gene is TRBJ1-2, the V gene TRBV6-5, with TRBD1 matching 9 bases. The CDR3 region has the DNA TGTGCCAGCTTTTCCGGGACAGGGCATGGCTACACCTTC. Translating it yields CASFSGTGHGYTF.